This TCR beta chain is from a study of response to subunit inactivated influenza vaccine. The study's findings and limits: The authors put forward the suggestion that each seasonal influenza vaccination may bring in only a limited number of new T cells.

Concerning this clonotype: Its antigen remains unidentified.

In TCRdb, the RT-PCR reads were re-called with MiXCR into one record per CDR3 protein. The sample yields a few hundred thousand distinct CDR3 sequences, 20% to 25% seen once. Between the trimmed V and J ends, which lost 3 bases and 0 bases, there was a span of 15 bases. CDR1 LGHDT and CDR2 YNNKEL come from the germline V gene (reference sequence). This CDR3 spans 17 amino acids. This clonotype was obtained from a man between 50 and 69 years old who received an inactivated influenza vaccine. The starting material was PBMCs from blood, obtained approximately 22 months after vaccination. V usage is TRBV3-1 and J usage is TRBJ2-1; D may be TRBD1 (5 bases). CDR3 in amino acids: CASSQSFRASSYNEQFF. CDR3 nucleotide sequence: TGTGCCAGCAGCCAGTCGTTCAGGGCGAGCTCCTACAATGAGCAGTTCTTC.